Described below is a single TCR beta chain sequence and its context. Its antigen is undetermined. As to time point: recipient sample about 28 days before transplant, after cytoreduction. The CDR3 consists of 16 residues. Germline CDR1 is MNHNY and CDR2 is SVGAGI (reference sequence). J was trimmed by 2 bases and V by 1 base; bases with no gene match: 4. The sample comes from a study of T cell clonotyping in hematopoietic cell transplantation. Study overall: Recipient samples before transplant were obtained post-cytoreduction.

Generated by immunoSEQ multiplex PCR, the TCRdb table keeps only in-frame clones and is missing some. The sample has around 5,100 clones, around 32% seen once. Study conclusions and caveats: No sorting was done, leaving CD4 and CD8 contributions mixed. After transplant, recipient diversity fell while pathologically expanded clonotypes grew through day 180.

The source is a man aged 45-65 years with myelofibrosis. Some clones in this sample may be carry-over from other donors' samples. The chain uses TRBV6-6 and TRBJ1-5, with 8 nucleotides matching TRBD1. Sequenced material: peripheral blood mononuclear cells, taken before stem cell transplant. The CDR3, as DNA: TGTGCCAGCAGTTACTGGCAGGGGGCCGGCAATCAGCCCCAGCATTTT. This encodes CASSYWQGAGNQPQHF.